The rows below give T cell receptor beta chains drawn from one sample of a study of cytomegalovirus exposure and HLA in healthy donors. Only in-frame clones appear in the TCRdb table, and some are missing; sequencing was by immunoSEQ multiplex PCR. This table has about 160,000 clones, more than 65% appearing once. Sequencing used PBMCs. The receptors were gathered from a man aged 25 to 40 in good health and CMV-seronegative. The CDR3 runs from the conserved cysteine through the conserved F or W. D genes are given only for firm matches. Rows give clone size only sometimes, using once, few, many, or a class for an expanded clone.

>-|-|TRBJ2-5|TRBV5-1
TGCGCCGGGTCTGCGGCGGGTGGCGAGACCCAGTACTTC
CAGSAAGGETQYF
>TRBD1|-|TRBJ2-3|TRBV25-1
TGTGCCAGCGGGACAGGGGCAGATACGCAGTATTTT
CASGTGADTQYF
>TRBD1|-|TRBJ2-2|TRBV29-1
TGCAGCGTGCCGGGACAGGACCCCGGGGAGCTGTTTTTT
CSVPGQDPGELFF
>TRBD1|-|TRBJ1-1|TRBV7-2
TGTGCCAGCAGCTTAGGGACAGGGGGCTGGATCACTGAAGCTTTCTTT
CASSLGTGGWITEAFF
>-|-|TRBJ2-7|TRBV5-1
TGCGCCAGCAGCTTGGTGGGAGAGGACTACGAGCAGTACTTC
CASSLVGEDYEQYF
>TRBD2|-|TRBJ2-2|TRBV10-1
TGCGCCAGCAGTGGGGGTAGCGGGGGTTATTACACCGGGGAGCTGTTTTTT
CASSGGSGGYYTGELFF
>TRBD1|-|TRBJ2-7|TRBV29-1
TGCAGCGTTGAAGCCTCGACAGGGGGTATGTACGAGCAGTACTTC
CSVEASTGGMYEQYF
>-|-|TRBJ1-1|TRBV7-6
TGTGCCAGCAGCTCCTCCCCGGGCGGGACGGGCCACACTGAAGCTTTCTTT
CASSSSPGGTGHTEAFF
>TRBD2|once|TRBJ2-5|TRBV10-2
TGCGCCAGCAGTGAGTTACCTAGCGGGACCCAAGAGACCCAGTACTTC
CASSELPSGTQETQYF
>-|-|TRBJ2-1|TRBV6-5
TGTGCCAGCAGGATGACAGCCTACAATGAGCAGTTCTTC
CASRMTAYNEQFF
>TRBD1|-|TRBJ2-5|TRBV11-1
TGTGCCAGCAGCTTAGGTGGACAGGGCGGAGAGACCCAGTACTTC
CASSLGGQGGETQYF
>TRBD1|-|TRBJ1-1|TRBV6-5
TGTGCCAGCAGTTTGGGACAGGGTGCGCTCACTGAAGCTTTCTTT
CASSLGQGALTEAFF
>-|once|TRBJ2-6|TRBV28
TGTGCCAGCACGGGGTCTGGGGCCAACGTCCTGACTTTC
CASTGSGANVLTF
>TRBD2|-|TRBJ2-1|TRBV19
TGTGCCAGTAGTCCGTTTTCTAGCGGGGGATACAATGAGCAGTTCTTC
CASSPFSSGGYNEQFF
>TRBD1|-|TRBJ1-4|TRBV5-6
TGTGCCAGCAGCTTTGGGACAGAGGATGAAAAACTGTTTTTT
CASSFGTEDEKLFF
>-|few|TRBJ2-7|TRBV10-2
TGCGCCAGTGCCCAGTTGGGCTTAAATTACGAGCAGTACTTC
CASAQLGLNYEQYF